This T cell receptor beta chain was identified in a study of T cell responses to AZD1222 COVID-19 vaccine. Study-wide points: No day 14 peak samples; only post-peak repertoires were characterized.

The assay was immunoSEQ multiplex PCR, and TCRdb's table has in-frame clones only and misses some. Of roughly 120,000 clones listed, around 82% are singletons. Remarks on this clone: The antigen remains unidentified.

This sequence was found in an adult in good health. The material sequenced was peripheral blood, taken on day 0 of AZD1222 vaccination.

DNA for the CDR3: TGTGCCAGCAGTTTATCGGTGGGGGAAGGCTACAATGAGCAGTTCTTC. It yields the protein CASSLSVGEGYNEQFF. V is TRBV27 and J is TRBJ2-1; D tentatively fits TRBD1 or TRBD2 (5 bases each). Per germline, CDR1 MNHEY and CDR2 SMNVEV (reference sequence). This CDR3 comprises 16 residues. The V and J ends lost 0 bases and 3 bases respectively, with 12 bases between them.